The 31 T cell receptor beta chains listed next were all sequenced from one sample in a study of cytomegalovirus exposure and HLA in healthy donors. PCR amplification relied on 60 Vbeta primers (plus 13 Jbeta primers). The table came from immunoSEQ multiplex PCR; TCRdb's copy has only in-frame clones and leaves some out. The repertoire holds about 150,000 clones, around 65% seen once, with about 3% in the top ten. Sequencing was done on a sample of PBMCs. Receptors originate from a woman aged 25 to 39 in good health and CMV-seropositive.

This chain uses TRBV29-1 with TRBJ2-7; TRBD2 matches at 11 bases. V was pared by 6 bases and J by 0 bases, with 22 bases of the junction left unmatched. The length of the CDR3 is 20 residues. Germline V gene lookup returns CDR1 SQVTM and CDR2 ANQGSEA. Written as DNA, the CDR3 is TGCAGCGTCCGAGGAGGTGGTCTGGCTAGCGGGAGGTCAGCCTCCTACGAGCAGTACTTC. It codes for CSVRGGGLASGRSASYEQYF.

The chain uses TRBV30 and TRBJ1-5, with D unclear. The ends were cut back, 0 bases at V and 6 bases at J, with 6 bases in the middle. CDR3 size: 12 residues. From germline, CDR1 is GTSNPN and CDR2 SVGIG (reference sequence). The CDR3 nucleotides are TGTGCCTGGAGTGTACAGAGTCAGCCCCAGCATTTT. As protein: CAWSVQSQPQHF.

The J gene is TRBJ1-2, the V gene TRBV7-8, with D unclear. The CDR3 is 14 amino acids. Deletions cut 3 bases from V and 2 bases from J, with 10 bases between. Per the germline V gene, CDR1 is SGHVS and CDR2 is FQNEAQ. CDR3 coding DNA: TGTGCCAGCAGCTTGGTGCGGGGAAACTATGGCTACACCTTC. Protein: CASSLVRGNYGYTF.

This chain connects TRBV30 to TRBJ2-7, with 9 bases identical to TRBD1. V lost 0 bases, J lost 3 bases, and 6 bases stayed unmatched. The V gene's germline CDR1 is GTSNPN and CDR2 SVGIG (reference sequence). There are 15 residues in the CDR3. The CDR3 DNA sequence: TGTGCCTGGAGTGTAGGTGGGACAGGGCTCTACGAGCAGTACTTC. Protein product: CAWSVGGTGLYEQYF.

The CDR3 reads CASSQQRGQAFF. CDR3 nucleotides: TGTGCCAGCAGCCAGCAGAGGGGGCAAGCTTTCTTT. The rearrangement joins TRBV11-3 to TRBJ1-1, with 7 nucleotides matching TRBD1. The CDR3 consists of 12 residues. The germline V gene has CDR1 SGHNT and CDR2 YENEEA. The V and J ends lost 5 bases and 9 bases, in that order; junction bases with no gene match: 6.

The chain is built from TRBV5-4 and TRBJ2-5, with D hard to call. The CDR3 covers 13 residues. V was shortened by 1 base and J by 3 bases, with 7 bases between the two germline ends. Germline assignment: CDR1 SGHNT and CDR2 YYREEE (reference sequence). The CDR3 here is CASSLSSKETQYF. CDR3 nucleotides: TGTGCCAGCAGCTTGTCTAGTAAAGAGACCCAGTACTTC.

The chain employs TRBV5-4 and TRBJ1-2; TRBD1 aligns across 9 bases. Germline CDR1 reads SGHNT; CDR2 reads YYREEE (reference sequence). V shed 1 base and J 3 bases; nucleotides not matched to a gene: 7. This CDR3 contains 16 residues. The CDR3 DNA follows: TGTGCCAGCAGCTTGCCCGGACAGGGGAGCTACTATGGCTACACCTTC. This translates into CASSLPGQGSYYGYTF.

This clone was detected only a few times. The gene calls are TRBV4-1 and TRBJ2-7; TRBD2 might be the D (6 bases). Germline V gives CDR1 MGHRA, CDR2 YSYEKL. The CDR3 has 14 residues. Between the trimmed V and J ends, which lost 4 bases and 0 bases, there was a span of 10 bases. DNA for the CDR3: TGCGCCAGCAGCCTGGGACTTCCCTCCTACGAGCAGTACTTC. It encodes CASSLGLPSYEQYF.

This clone was seen a few times. The chain links TRBV7-6 to TRBJ2-5; 10 nucleotides line up with TRBD1. The trim removed 2 bases at V and 1 base at J, leaving 1 base unmatched. The germline V gene encodes CDR1 SGHVS and CDR2 FNYEAQ. The CDR3 covers 15 residues. The CDR3 loop is CASSLWTGGQETQYF. CDR3 sequence (DNA): TGTGCCAGCAGCTTATGGACAGGGGGCCAAGAGACCCAGTACTTC.

V is TRBV19 and J is TRBJ2-2; 16 bases align to TRBD2. After removal of 7 bases from V and 1 base from J, the junction contained 6 bases not matched to a gene. The CDR3 is 18 residues long. Germline V lookup: CDR1 LNHDA, CDR2 SQIVND (reference sequence). CDR3 in amino acids: CASTGTSGRARNTGELFF. CDR3 bases: TGTGCCAGTACCGGGACTAGCGGGAGGGCGAGGAACACCGGGGAGCTGTTTTTT.

The genes are TRBV27 and TRBJ1-5; D remains unclear. Germline loops: CDR1 MNHEY, CDR2 SMNVEV (reference sequence). The CDR3 is made up of 13 amino acids. Trimming took off 7 bases at V and 4 bases at J, with 11 bases between the two ends. The CDR3 is CASTAAGNQPQHF. In DNA form, the CDR3 reads TGTGCCAGCACGGCCGCGGGAAATCAGCCCCAGCATTTT.

V and J are TRBV15 and TRBJ2-5, with D tentatively TRBD1 (6 bases). Trimming took off 0 bases at V and 12 bases at J, with 17 bases between the two ends. This CDR3 is 14 amino acids long. Germline CDR1 LNHNV, CDR2 YYDKDF (reference sequence). The DNA for the CDR3 is TGTGCCACCAGCAGAGAGGGAACAGGGCCTTCAGAGTACTTC. This gives the protein CATSREGTGPSEYF.

This clone was observed a handful of times. The rearrangement links TRBV11-2 to TRBJ2-6; D possibly corresponds to TRBD2 (5 bases). The CDR3 covers 17 residues. Per germline, CDR1 SGHAT and CDR2 FQNNGV. The V end lost 4 bases, the J end lost 4 bases, and 17 bases lay between the germline ends. CDR3 nucleotide sequence: TGTGCCAGCAGCTCCCCTCCTTCGGGGTCCGGGGCCAACGTCCTGACTTTC. Residues: CASSSPPSGSGANVLTF.

This clone was recorded a few times. CDR3 loop: CAISGKGGIGNTIYF. CDR3 in DNA: TGTGCCATCAGTGGGAAAGGGGGTATCGGAAACACCATATATTTT. The V and J genes are TRBV10-3 and TRBJ1-3; D is perhaps TRBD1 (6 bases). Germline values: CDR1 ENHRY, CDR2 SYGVKD. CDR3 length: 15 residues. V lost 4 bases and J lost 4, with 14 bases in between.

The chain combines TRBV6-1 with TRBJ2-5; the D gene is possibly TRBD2 (6 bases). With the DNA end fitting TRBJ2-7 better, the J assignment may be wrong. Germline V gene lookup returns CDR1 MNHNS and CDR2 SASEGT. This CDR3 has 14 residues. CDR3 amino acids: CASEGRQYSYEQYF. Here the CDR3 DNA reads TGTGCCAGCGAAGGGAGGCAGTACTCCTACGAGCAGTACTTC.

The chain employs TRBV28 and TRBJ1-4; possible D gene TRBD1, 6 bases. Trimming shortened V by 5 bases and J by 2 bases, and 12 bases separated the two germline ends. CDR3 length equals 15 residues. From germline, CDR1 is MDHEN and CDR2 SYDVKM. DNA of the CDR3: TGTGCCAGCAGTCCAACAGGGTCGACTAATGAAAAACTGTTTTTT. Translated: CASSPTGSTNEKLFF.

The genes are TRBV5-1 and TRBJ2-1, with D perhaps TRBD1 (5 bases). Germline loops: CDR1 SGHRS, CDR2 YFSETQ. Trimming took 2 bases from V and 6 from J, leaving 9 bases between them. This CDR3 has 13 amino acids. This CDR3 reads CASSFVRVNEQFF. The CDR3 DNA reads TGCGCCAGCAGCTTTGTCAGGGTCAATGAGCAGTTCTTC. The entire variable domain, with the rest obtained from reference TRBV5-1 and TRBJ2-1, is as follows: KAGVTQTPRYLIKTRGQQVTLSCSPISGHRSVSWYQQTPGQGLQFLFEYFSETQRNKGNFPGRFSGRQFSNSRSEMNVSTLELGDSALYLCASSFVRVNEQFFGPGTRLTVL.

This clone was recorded a few times. V usage is TRBV5-5 and J usage is TRBJ1-2; 9 positions match TRBD1. Germline lookup yields CDR1 SGHKS and CDR2 YYEKEE (reference sequence). The CDR3 is 17 amino acids. J was trimmed by 0 bases and V by 1 base; bases with no gene match: 7. The CDR3 loop reads CASSLRDRDTPNYGYTF. Here the CDR3 DNA reads TGTGCCAGCAGCTTGCGGGACAGGGATACCCCTAACTATGGCTACACCTTC.

The V call is TRBV14, the J call TRBJ2-2; TRBD2 is a possible D gene (6 bases). The CDR3 spans 15 residues. The V gene lost 0 bases and the J gene lost 5 bases, with 10 bases spanning the gap. The germline gives CDR1 SGHDN, CDR2 FVKESK. CDR3 sequence (DNA): TGTGCCAGCAGCCAAGATCCTGGGACTACCGGGGAGCTGTTTTTT. Translating it yields CASSQDPGTTGELFF.

The gene calls are TRBV11-3 and TRBJ2-7; D possibly corresponds to TRBD2 (6 bases). V lost 5 bases to trimming and J lost 4 bases, with 15 bases between them. Germline CDR1 reads SGHNT; CDR2 reads YENEEA. The CDR3 extends over 14 amino acids. DNA of the CDR3: TGTGCCAGCAGCCCACAATGGGGGGATTACGAGCAGTACTTC. Amino acid sequence: CASSPQWGDYEQYF.

A few counts support this clone. The chain links TRBV2 to TRBJ2-5, with 8 bases identical to TRBD1. The J call is doubtful: the DNA matches TRBJ2-7 better. The CDR3 consists of 13 residues. Germline CDR1 reads SNHLY; CDR2 reads FYNNEI. In DNA form, the CDR3 reads TGTGCCAGCGGTCGGGACAGGATGTACGAGCAGTACTTC. It yields the protein CASGRDRMYEQYF.

The chain is built from TRBV15 and TRBJ2-5; 7 bases align to TRBD1. The CDR3 runs to 15 residues. The trim removed 2 bases at V and 3 bases at J, leaving 6 bases unmatched. CDR1 and CDR2 (germline): LNHNV, YYDKDF (reference sequence). DNA for the CDR3: TGTGCCACCAGCAGACTACGGACAGGTGAAGAGACCCAGTACTTC. It yields the protein CATSRLRTGEETQYF.

V usage is TRBV5-4 and J usage is TRBJ1-6; TRBD1 is a possible D gene (5 bases). This CDR3 has 15 residues. Germline CDR1 and CDR2: SGHNT and YYREEE (reference sequence). V lost 2 bases to trimming and J lost 9 bases, with 15 bases between them. The CDR3 bases are TGTGCCAGCAGCTTAGCCCCCGGGGGTAGTTCACCCCTCCACTTT. This translates into CASSLAPGGSSPLHF.

This clone occurred a few times. V gene TRBV27 combines with J gene TRBJ1-6; D perhaps matches TRBD1 (6 bases). This CDR3 contains 18 residues. V shed 4 bases and J shed 1 base, with 17 bases lying between them. CDR1 and CDR2 (germline): MNHEY, SMNVEV (reference sequence). The CDR3 loop is CASSYRAGAYSYNSPLHF. The DNA for the CDR3 is TGTGCCAGCAGTTATAGGGCAGGGGCCTATTCCTATAATTCACCCCTCCACTTT.

V is TRBV7-2 and J is TRBJ1-2; D is unresolved. Germline CDR1 reads SGHTA; CDR2 reads FQGNSA. V dropped 5 bases and J dropped 4 bases, with 11 bases sitting between them. This CDR3 has 13 amino acids. The CDR3 reads CASSPRATYGYTF. In nucleotides, the CDR3 is TGTGCCAGCAGCCCCCGAGCTACCTATGGCTACACCTTC.

This clone came up a few times. The chain joins TRBV10-3 to TRBJ2-7; 7 nucleotides match TRBD1. The CDR3 runs 15 residues. The V segment lost 7 bases and the J segment 2 bases; nucleotides outside the gene matches: 11. Germline V gene data show CDR1 as ENHRY and CDR2 as SYGVKD. The CDR3 spells CAIKGAQGNPYEQYF. The CDR3 region has the DNA TGTGCCATCAAGGGGGCACAGGGGAATCCCTACGAGCAGTACTTC.

The chain is built from TRBV13 and TRBJ2-1, with D possibly matching TRBD2 (5 bases). The CDR3 has 12 residues. The germline V gene has CDR1 PRHDT and CDR2 FYEKMQ (reference sequence). Trimming left V 2 bases short and J 7 bases short, with 6 bases between. The CDR3 here is CASSLRENEQFF. The CDR3 region has the DNA TGTGCCAGCAGCTTACGGGAAAATGAGCAGTTCTTC.

The chain recombines TRBV5-6 with TRBJ2-3, with TRBD2 matching over 8 bases. The CDR3 totals 16 residues. J was trimmed by 4 bases and V by 3 bases; bases with no gene match: 10. Germline values: CDR1 SGHDT, CDR2 YYEEEE. CDR3 residues: CASSWGLTAGADTQYF. CDR3 nucleotides: TGTGCCAGCAGCTGGGGGCTCACAGCGGGGGCAGATACGCAGTATTTT.

This sequence joins TRBV6-5 and TRBJ2-3; TRBD1 aligns across 9 bases. J gave up 9 bases and V 9 bases, and 4 bases lay outside the gene matches. CDR3 size: 11 residues. Germline loops: CDR1 MNHEY, CDR2 SVGAGI. CDR3 bases: TGTGCCAGTGGACAGGGGAACACGCAGTATTTT. As protein: CASGQGNTQYF.

This chain connects TRBV4-1 to TRBJ1-2; D not resolved. The CDR3 spans 13 residues. Trimming took off 5 bases at V and 2 bases at J, with 9 bases between the two ends. Germline assignment: CDR1 MGHRA and CDR2 YSYEKL. The chain's CDR3 is CASSTQINYGYTF. In nucleotides, the CDR3 is TGCGCCAGCAGCACTCAAATCAACTATGGCTACACCTTC.

This clone appeared a few times. The chain uses TRBV6-5 and TRBJ1-3; D is perhaps TRBD1 (6 bases). Trimming took off 6 bases at V and 3 bases at J, with 15 bases between the two ends. The germline CDR1 and CDR2 sequences are MNHEY and SVGAGI. This CDR3 comprises 15 residues. CDR3: CASSLGGDIGNTIYF. The CDR3 DNA reads as TGTGCCAGCAGCCTAGGGGGGGATATTGGAAACACCATATATTTT.